This T cell receptor (beta chain) was observed in a study of early T cells in non-severe SARS-CoV-2 infection. Study details: Chains stayed unpaired after sequencing of bulk RNA from unsorted whole blood. Regarding the study as a whole: The VDJdb matching leaned toward anti-spike CD8 responses and overlooked private and CD4 specificities.

Individual cDNA molecules were tagged with unique molecular identifiers, the study reported. TCRdb re-derived calls from the 5' RACE reads in MiXCR, one entry per CDR3 protein. This sample has some 71,000 distinct CDR3 sequences, with around 15% found just once. A word on this clonotype: No antigen is known for it.

Trimming removed 4 bases at V and 2 bases at J, with 9 bases between. This CDR3 contains 13 residues. CDR1 is KGHSH, CDR2 LQKENI, per germline. Sequenced input: whole blood. This chain links TRBV18 with TRBJ2-7; D gene ambiguous. This clonotype was obtained from an adult who was a healthcare worker with PCR-confirmed SARS-CoV-2 infection or an uninfected control (not recorded which). Here the CDR3 DNA reads TGTGCCAGCTCACTCCGAAGCACCTACGAGCAGTACTTC. Amino acids: CASSLRSTYEQYF.